This TCR beta chain was profiled in a study of cytomegalovirus exposure and HLA in healthy donors. The wider study: Later, an analysis reported that the roughly 120 validation repertoires had used the same platform as the approximately 600 first-cohort repertoires. Regarding the study as a whole: First-cohort TCR clusters were later found to tend to co-occur in the 120 validation repertoires. The study listed some 160 cytomegalovirus-associated TCR beta chains.

TCRdb's copy holds only in-frame clones and misses some; the assay was immunoSEQ multiplex PCR. This table has about 250,000 clones, around nine tenths appearing once. CDR1 and CDR2 from the germline V gene are LGHNT and FRNRAP. The CDR3 loop spans 15 amino acids. V lost 2 bases and J lost 6; bases outside the gene matches: 10. Points on this clone: The antigen is unknown.

This chain connects TRBV12-5 to TRBJ2-7; 7 bases line up with TRBD1. What was sequenced was PBMCs. The sequence came from a man aged 18 to 35 in good health and CMV-seronegative. The CDR3 DNA sequence: TGTGCTAGTGGTTTGCCGGGACAGCCCTTTAGCGAGCAGTACTTC. Translated, it gives CASGLPGQPFSEQYF.